These T cell receptor beta chains were read from a single sample in a study of vaccination and CD4 T cells after COVID-19. For these receptors, no antigen is known. TCRdb processed the PCR reads anew with MiXCR; each CDR3 protein has one entry. Altogether approximately 24,000 distinct CDR3 sequences are present, approximately 37% being singletons, with the ten largest covering about a tenth. The sample was CD4+ T cells from blood, cultured in vitro. These receptors were taken from a human donor who had recovered from COVID-19. Both conserved end residues are part of each CDR3. D genes are given only for firm matches. The size of a clone is reported for some rows only, either as once, few or many, or as a class for expanded clones.

v_call	d_call	j_call	clone_size	cdr3_aa	cdr3_nt
TRBV7-9	-	TRBJ2-4	few	CASSQEGHLAKNIQYF	TGTGCCAGCAGCCAGGAGGGCCACTTAGCCAAAAACATTCAGTACTTC
TRBV24-1	-	TRBJ2-3	-	CATSDLIAAGGTDTQYF	TGTGCCACCAGTGATTTGATCGCGGCAGGTGGCACAGATACGCAGTATTTT
TRBV5-1	TRBD1	TRBJ1-1	-	CASSQQGARDTEAFF	TGCGCCAGCAGTCAACAGGGGGCGCGTGACACTGAAGCTTTCTTT
TRBV7-8	TRBD1	TRBJ2-7	few	CASSPRGQGLYEQYF	TGTGCCAGCAGCCCCCGCGGACAGGGCTTGTACGAGCAGTACTTC
TRBV20-1	-	TRBJ2-2	few	CSASNPGELFF	TGCAGTGCTAGTAATCCCGGGGAGCTGTTTTTT
TRBV6-2/TRBV6-3	TRBD1	TRBJ1-1	few	CASSYPTDRGGTEAFF	TGTGCCAGCAGTTACCCGACCGACAGGGGAGGCACTGAAGCTTTCTTT
TRBV15	-	TRBJ2-5	few	CATSRTPRTEETQYF	TGTGCCACCAGCAGGACCCCGAGGACAGAAGAGACCCAGTACTTC
TRBV11-3	TRBD2	TRBJ2-2	-	CASSAGTSGTGELFF	TGTGCCAGCAGCGCCGGGACTAGCGGTACCGGGGAGCTGTTTTTT
TRBV20-1	-	TRBJ2-5	-	CSAMIEETQYF	TGCAGTGCTATGATCGAAGAGACCCAGTACTTC
TRBV6-1	-	TRBJ1-2	-	CASSELGNYGYTF	TGTGCCAGCAGTGAATTGGGTAACTATGGCTACACCTTC
TRBV7-2	-	TRBJ2-1	few	CASSLYRAGPGVYNEQFF	TGTGCCAGCAGCTTATACAGGGCGGGCCCGGGAGTCTACAATGAGCAGTTCTTC
TRBV20-1	-	TRBJ1-1	-	CSASPDSPAVNTEAFF	TGCAGTGCTAGCCCGGACAGCCCCGCGGTGAACACTGAAGCTTTCTTT
TRBV7-2	-	TRBJ2-3	-	CASSLDHRAGTDTQYF	TGTGCCAGCAGCTTAGACCACAGGGCTGGCACAGATACGCAGTATTTT
TRBV9	TRBD1	TRBJ1-1	-	CASSVAGQGDTEAFF	TGTGCCAGCAGCGTAGCTGGACAGGGGGACACTGAAGCTTTCTTT